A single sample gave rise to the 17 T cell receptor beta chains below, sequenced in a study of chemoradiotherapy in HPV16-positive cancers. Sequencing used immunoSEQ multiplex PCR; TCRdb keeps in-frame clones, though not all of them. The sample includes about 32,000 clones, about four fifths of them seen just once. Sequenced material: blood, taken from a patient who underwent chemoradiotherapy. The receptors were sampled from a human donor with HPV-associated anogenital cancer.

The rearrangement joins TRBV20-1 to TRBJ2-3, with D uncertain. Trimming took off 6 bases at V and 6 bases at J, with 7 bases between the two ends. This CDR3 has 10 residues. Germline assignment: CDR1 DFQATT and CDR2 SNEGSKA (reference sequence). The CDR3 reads CSARMDTQYF. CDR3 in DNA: TGCAGTGCGAGAATGGATACGCAGTATTTT.

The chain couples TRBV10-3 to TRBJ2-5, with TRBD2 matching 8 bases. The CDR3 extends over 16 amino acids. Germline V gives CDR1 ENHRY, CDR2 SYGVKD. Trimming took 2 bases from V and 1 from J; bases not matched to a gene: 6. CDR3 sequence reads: CAISERAGGGQETQYF. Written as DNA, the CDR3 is TGTGCCATCAGTGAGCGGGCGGGGGGAGGCCAAGAGACCCAGTACTTC.

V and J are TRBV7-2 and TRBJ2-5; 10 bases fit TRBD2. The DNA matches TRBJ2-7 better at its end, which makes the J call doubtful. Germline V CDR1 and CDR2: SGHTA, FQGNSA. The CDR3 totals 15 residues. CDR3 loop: CASSLSGGISYEQYF. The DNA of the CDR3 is TGTGCCAGCAGCCTTAGCGGGGGGATCTCCTACGAGCAGTACTTC.

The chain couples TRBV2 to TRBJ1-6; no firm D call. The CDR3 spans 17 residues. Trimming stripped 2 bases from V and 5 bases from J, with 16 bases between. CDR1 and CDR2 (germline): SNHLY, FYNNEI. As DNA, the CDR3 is TGTGCCAGCAGTGAAAAGCGGCTCCGAGGTCATAATTCACCCCTCCACTTT. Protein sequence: CASSEKRLRGHNSPLHF.

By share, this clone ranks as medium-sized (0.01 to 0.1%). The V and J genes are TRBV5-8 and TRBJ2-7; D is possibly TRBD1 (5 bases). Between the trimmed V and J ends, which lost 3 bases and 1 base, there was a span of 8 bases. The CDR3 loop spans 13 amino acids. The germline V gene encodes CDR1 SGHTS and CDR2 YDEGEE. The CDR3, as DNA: TGTGCCAGCAGCTATCAGGGATCCTACGAGCAGTACTTC. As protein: CASSYQGSYEQYF.

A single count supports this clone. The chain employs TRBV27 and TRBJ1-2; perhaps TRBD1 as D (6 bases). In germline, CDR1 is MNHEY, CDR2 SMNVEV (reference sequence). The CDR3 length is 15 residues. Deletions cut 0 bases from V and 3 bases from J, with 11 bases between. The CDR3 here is CASSLSLEGDYGYTF. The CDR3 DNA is TGTGCCAGCAGTTTATCCCTAGAGGGGGACTATGGCTACACCTTC.

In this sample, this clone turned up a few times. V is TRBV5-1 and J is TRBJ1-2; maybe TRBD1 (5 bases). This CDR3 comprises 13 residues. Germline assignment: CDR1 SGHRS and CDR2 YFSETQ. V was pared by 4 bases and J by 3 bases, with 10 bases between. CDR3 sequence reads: CASSAQAHYGYTF. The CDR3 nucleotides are TGCGCCAGCAGCGCACAGGCCCACTATGGCTACACCTTC. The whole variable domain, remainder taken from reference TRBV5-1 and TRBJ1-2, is KAGVTQTPRYLIKTRGQQVTLSCSPISGHRSVSWYQQTPGQGLQFLFEYFSETQRNKGNFPGRFSGRQFSNSRSEMNVSTLELGDSALYLCASSAQAHYGYTFGSGTRLTVV.

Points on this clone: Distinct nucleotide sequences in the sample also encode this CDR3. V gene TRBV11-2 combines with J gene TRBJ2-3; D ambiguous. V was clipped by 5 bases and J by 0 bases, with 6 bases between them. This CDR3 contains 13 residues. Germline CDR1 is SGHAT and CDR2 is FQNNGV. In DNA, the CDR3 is TGTGCCAGCAGCCCCCAGAGCACAGATACGCAGTATTTT. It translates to CASSPQSTDTQYF.

The CDR3 here is CASSSDRNTEAFF. The CDR3 bases are TGTGCCAGCAGCTCGGACAGGAACACTGAAGCTTTCTTT. V usage is TRBV11-2 and J usage is TRBJ1-1; maybe TRBD1 (6 bases). V was cut by 4 bases and J by 1 base, with 7 bases left in between. The CDR3 consists of 13 residues. CDR1 and CDR2 from the germline V gene are SGHAT and FQNNGV.

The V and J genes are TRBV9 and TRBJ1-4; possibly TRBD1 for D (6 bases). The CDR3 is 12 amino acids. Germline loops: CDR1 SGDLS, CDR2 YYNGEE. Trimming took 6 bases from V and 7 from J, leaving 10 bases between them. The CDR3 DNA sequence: TGTGCCAGCACAGGGGCAGGTGAAAAACTGTTTTTT. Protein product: CASTGAGEKLFF. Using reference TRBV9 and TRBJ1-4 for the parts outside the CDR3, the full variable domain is DSGVTQTPKHLITATGQRVTLRCSPRSGDLSVYWYQQSLDQGLQFLIQYYNGEERAKGNILERFSAQQFPDLHSELNLSSLELGDSALYFCASTGAGEKLFFGSGTQLSVL.

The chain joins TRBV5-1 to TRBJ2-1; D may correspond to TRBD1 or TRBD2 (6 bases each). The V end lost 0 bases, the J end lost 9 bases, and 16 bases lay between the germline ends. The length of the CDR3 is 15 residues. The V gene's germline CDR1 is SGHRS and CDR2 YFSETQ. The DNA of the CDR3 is TGCGCCAGCAGCTTGGCGGGGGCGGTGATGGGTGAGCAGTTCTTC. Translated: CASSLAGAVMGEQFF.

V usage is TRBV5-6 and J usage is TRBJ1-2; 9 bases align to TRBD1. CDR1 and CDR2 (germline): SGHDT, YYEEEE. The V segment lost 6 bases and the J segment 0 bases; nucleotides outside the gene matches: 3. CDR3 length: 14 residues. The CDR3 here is CASTQGAANYGYTF. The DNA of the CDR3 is TGTGCCAGCACACAGGGGGCGGCTAACTATGGCTACACCTTC.

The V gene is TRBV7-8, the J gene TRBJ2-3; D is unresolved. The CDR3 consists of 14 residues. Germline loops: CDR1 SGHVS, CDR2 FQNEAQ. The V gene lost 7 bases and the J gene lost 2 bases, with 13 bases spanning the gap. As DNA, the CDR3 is TGTGCCAGCACCCCCGCACTACCCACAGATACGCAGTATTTT. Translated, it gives CASTPALPTDTQYF.

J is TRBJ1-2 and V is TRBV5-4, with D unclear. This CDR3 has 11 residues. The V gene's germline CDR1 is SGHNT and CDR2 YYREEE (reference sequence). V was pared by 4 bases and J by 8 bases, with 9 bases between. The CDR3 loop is CASSLTGGYTF. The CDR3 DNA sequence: TGTGCCAGCAGCCTGACGGGAGGCTACACCTTC.

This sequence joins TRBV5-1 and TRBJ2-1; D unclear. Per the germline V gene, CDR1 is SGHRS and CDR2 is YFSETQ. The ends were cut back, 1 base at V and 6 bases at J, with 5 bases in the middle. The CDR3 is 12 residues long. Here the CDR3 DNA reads TGCGCCAGCAGCTTGACCCTCAATGAGCAGTTCTTC. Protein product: CASSLTLNEQFF.

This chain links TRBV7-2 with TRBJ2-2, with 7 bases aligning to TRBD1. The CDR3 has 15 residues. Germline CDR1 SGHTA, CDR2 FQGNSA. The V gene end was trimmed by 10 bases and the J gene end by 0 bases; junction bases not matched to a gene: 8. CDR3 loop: CATTKGQSNTGELFF. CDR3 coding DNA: TGTGCCACCACCAAGGGACAGTCGAACACCGGGGAGCTGTTTTTT.

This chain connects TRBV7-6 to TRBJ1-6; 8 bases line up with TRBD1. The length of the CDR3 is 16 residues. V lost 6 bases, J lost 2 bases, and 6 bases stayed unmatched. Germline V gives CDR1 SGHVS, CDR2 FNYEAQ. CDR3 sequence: CASSRQGRTYNSPLHF. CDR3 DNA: TGTGCCAGCAGTAGACAGGGGCGTACCTATAATTCACCCCTCCACTTT.